This T cell receptor (beta chain) was retrieved from a study of PD-L1 blockade in urothelial cancer. Across the whole study: Patients' atezolizumab regimen, 1,200 mg intravenously every 3 weeks, began in the mid-2010s. Blood yielded a median of roughly 140,000 T cells per sample. Analyses used blood from 3 weeks (second dose) and 6 weeks after treatment start.

General study results and limits: Below-median pretreatment blood TCR clonality was a predictor of better survival.

Concerning this clone itself: The target antigen is unknown.

The assay was immunoSEQ multiplex PCR, and TCRdb's table has in-frame clones only and misses some. Of approximately 94,000 clones listed, around 87% are singletons. Described time point: pretreatment peripheral blood. Germline loops: CDR1 SGHVS, CDR2 FNYEAQ. V lost 2 bases to trimming and J lost 7 bases; unmatched junction nucleotides: 5. CDR3 size: 14 residues. This receptor was taken from a man in his sixties with urothelial cancer. The V and J genes are TRBV7-6 and TRBJ2-7; 10 bases match TRBD2. The sample consisted of PBMCs, taken around atezolizumab (anti-PD-L1) treatment. For the CDR3, the DNA is TGTGCCAGCAGCTTACTAGCGGGAGTAGGTGAGCAGTACTTC. It encodes CASSLLAGVGEQYF.